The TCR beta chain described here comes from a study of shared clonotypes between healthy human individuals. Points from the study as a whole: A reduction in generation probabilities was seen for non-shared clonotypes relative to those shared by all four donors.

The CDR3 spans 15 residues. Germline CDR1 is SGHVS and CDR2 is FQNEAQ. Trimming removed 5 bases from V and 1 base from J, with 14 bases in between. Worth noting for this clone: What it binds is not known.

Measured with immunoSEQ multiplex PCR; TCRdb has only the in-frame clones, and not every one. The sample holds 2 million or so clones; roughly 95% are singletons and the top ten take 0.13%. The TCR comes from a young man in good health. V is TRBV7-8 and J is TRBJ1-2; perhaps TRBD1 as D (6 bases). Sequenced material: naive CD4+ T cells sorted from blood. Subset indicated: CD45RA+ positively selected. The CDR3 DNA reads TGTGCCAGCAGCCCCGGGGCAGGGGATAACTATGGCTACACCTTC. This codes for CASSPGAGDNYGYTF.